These 7 T cell receptor beta chains were all obtained from the same sample, sequenced in a study of shared clonotypes between healthy human individuals (dated by TCRdb to 2018 to 2021). The library relied on the immunoSEQ multiplex PCR assay. TCRdb's version of the immuneACCESS table is confined to in-frame rearrangements and falls short of the full clone set. An unresolved V gene accounts for under half of the shortfall where checked; the remainder is of unknown origin. The sample table shows about 510,000 clones, and around 74% are seen once. The top ten constitute about an eighth of the sample. Sequencing input: PBMCs. Receptor source: a woman aged 40-49 years in good health. Some clones in this sample may be carry-over from other donors' samples.

In regard to this clone: Being one base from a much bigger clone, this may be a read error. The chain employs TRBV6-6 and TRBJ2-1; D remains unclear. Trimming took 5 bases from V and 5 from J, leaving 4 bases between them. The CDR3 is 11 residues long. CDR1 and CDR2 from the germline V gene are MNHNY and SVGAGI (reference sequence). This CDR3 reads CASSQNNEQFF. The CDR3 DNA reads TGTGCCAGCAGTCAAAACAATGAGCAGTTCTTC.

Only a few counts were recorded for this clone. The chain links TRBV30 to TRBJ2-7; weak D call: TRBD1 (6 bases). The CDR3 sequence is 13 residues long. Germline values: CDR1 GTSNPN, CDR2 SVGIG (reference sequence). With 3 bases removed from V and 2 bases from J, the gap between germline ends came to 11 bases. For the CDR3, the DNA is TGTGCCTGGAGCCGGGACACCCCCTACGAGCAGTACTTC. Translation gives CAWSRDTPYEQYF.

The CDR3 reads CSVTPVETQYF. CDR3 nucleotide sequence: TGCAGCGTCACGCCGGTGGAGACCCAGTACTTC. The chain combines TRBV29-1 with TRBJ2-5; D unclear. This CDR3 comprises 11 residues. Germline CDR1 is SQVTM and CDR2 is ANQGSEA. V was clipped by 6 bases and J by 5 bases, with 10 bases between them.

This clone was seen once. This chain connects TRBV5-4 to TRBJ1-1; TRBD1 might be the D (6 bases). The V gene's germline CDR1 is SGHNT and CDR2 YYREEE (reference sequence). Trimming pared 4 bases from V and 7 bases from J, leaving 17 bases between. The length of the CDR3 is 14 residues. DNA for the CDR3: TGTGCCAGCAGCCCTGACAGGTGGGAGCTTGAAGCTTTCTTT. This gives the protein CASSPDRWELEAFF.

This clone was observed a handful of times. This chain joins TRBV2 and TRBJ1-5, with D hard to call. There are 15 residues in the CDR3. V dropped 4 bases and J dropped 0 bases, with 10 bases sitting between them. Germline V gene sequence: CDR1 SNHLY, CDR2 FYNNEI. CDR3: CASSGLGNSNQPQHF. For the CDR3, the DNA is TGTGCCAGCAGTGGGCTAGGGAATAGCAATCAGCCCCAGCATTTT. Complete variable domain (other parts from reference TRBV2 and TRBJ1-5): EPEVTQTPSHQVTQMGQEVILRCVPISNHLYFYWYRQILGQKVEFLVSFYNNEISEKSEIFDDQFSVERPDGSNFTLKIRSTKLEDSAMYFCASSGLGNSNQPQHFGDGTRLSIL.

This chain joins TRBV5-1 and TRBJ2-1; 7 nucleotides agree with TRBD2. Germline V lookup: CDR1 SGHRS, CDR2 YFSETQ. J lost 0 bases, V lost 4 bases, and 4 bases had no gene match. The CDR3 covers 15 residues. The CDR3 nucleotides read TGCGCCAGCAGCGCTACTAGCGCCTCCTACAATGAGCAGTTCTTC. It yields the protein CASSATSASYNEQFF. Full variable domain (remainder filled in from reference TRBV5-1 and TRBJ2-1): KAGVTQTPRYLIKTRGQQVTLSCSPISGHRSVSWYQQTPGQGLQFLFEYFSETQRNKGNFPGRFSGRQFSNSRSEMNVSTLELGDSALYLCASSATSASYNEQFFGPGTRLTVL.

V gene TRBV7-8 combines with J gene TRBJ1-1; the match to TRBD1 covers 9 bases. From germline, CDR1 is SGHVS and CDR2 FQNEAQ. This CDR3 is 15 amino acids long. V was clipped by 8 bases and J by 1 base; unmatched bases: 8. The CDR3: CASLRWDRANTEAFF. In DNA form, the CDR3 reads TGTGCCAGCCTACGCTGGGACAGGGCGAACACTGAAGCTTTCTTT.